This T cell receptor (beta chain) appears in the sequencing data of a study of T-cell memory formation after mild COVID-19. Study background: Largely, TCR clusters stayed within a single donor.

The 5'RACE method, run with constant-segment primers, produced TCR alpha and TCR beta cDNA libraries (carrying sample barcodes and UMIs). One entry per CDR3 protein results from TCRdb running MiXCR on the 5' RACE reads. The sample has roughly 200,000 distinct CDR3 sequences; around 17% are singletons. For this clonotype: Its antigen is currently unknown.

General study findings and limits: Among CD4+ contracting clones, most were CM and EM, and CD8+ ones EMRA. Pre-infection memory already had some responding clones, implying cross-reactive memory joined.

This receptor was identified in an adult woman who had mild COVID-19 (a few samples of this study predate the infection). Cell type and time point are not known. Source material: PBMCs or a T cell subset sorted from them (not recorded which).

DNA of the CDR3: TGCGCCAGCAGGTGGACAGGGGGTGAGCAGTTCTTC. This gives the protein CASRWTGGEQFF. This rearrangement joins TRBV5-1 to TRBJ2-1, with 10 bases matching TRBD1. The CDR3 covers 12 residues. V gave up 5 bases and J gave up 9 bases; unmatched junction bases: 2. Germline V gives CDR1 SGHRS, CDR2 YFSETQ.